The rows below give T cell receptor beta chains drawn from one sample of a study of T cell repertoires in cytomegalovirus infection. Via MiXCR, TCRdb re-called the reads, giving one row per CDR3 protein. Here the sample spans around 450,000 distinct CDR3 sequences, about a third being singletons. Sequencing input: PBMCs. The receptor set was obtained from a human donor in good health (CMV status not recorded). Some clones in this sample may be carry-over from other donors' samples. The CDR3 runs from the conserved cysteine through the conserved F or W. D genes are given only for firm matches. A clone size is listed for some rows: how often the clone was seen (once, few, many), or a class if it is expanded.

j_call | d_call | v_call | clone_size | cdr3_nt | cdr3_aa
TRBJ2-1 | - | TRBV15 | - | TGTGCCACCAGCAGAGATAAAGGAGGGTACAATGAGCAGTTCTTC | CATSRDKGGYNEQFF
TRBJ1-4 | TRBD1 | TRBV9 | few | TGTGCCAGCAACCCAGAGGGACAGGTATCTGAAAAACTGTTTTTT | CASNPEGQVSEKLFF
TRBJ1-4 | - | TRBV6-8 | few | TGTGCCAGCAGTCTCGGGTGGGAGCAGGAAAAACTGTTTTTT | CASSLGWEQEKLFF
TRBJ1-4 | - | TRBV7-9 | - | TGTGCCAGCAGCACCGGTGAAAAACTGTTTTTT | CASSTGEKLFF
TRBJ1-6 | TRBD1 | TRBV18 | - | TGTGCCAGCTCACCGTGGACAGGGGTAGGATCACCCCTCCACTTT | CASSPWTGVGSPLHF
TRBJ2-3 | TRBD2 | TRBV27 | - | TGTGCCAGCAGTTTGTTTCGCGGGGGTCTGAATACGCAGTATTTT | CASSLFRGGLNTQYF
TRBJ1-2 | - | TRBV5-5 | few | TGTGCCAGCTCCCGAGGGGGGATCTATGGCTACACCTTC | CASSRGGIYGYTF
TRBJ1-4 | - | TRBV7-8 | many | TGTGCCAGCAGCTTTTCGGAGGGGCCGGGGGAAAAACTGTTTTTT | CASSFSEGPGEKLFF
TRBJ2-1 | - | TRBV2 | - | TGTGCCAGCAGTGATGTGGGGGGGGCTAGCGATGAGCAGTTCTTC | CASSDVGGASDEQFF
TRBJ2-7 | - | TRBV5-5 | few | TGTGCCAGCAGCTTGGAACGGAGCTCCTACGAGCAGTACTTC | CASSLERSSYEQYF
TRBJ2-5 | - | TRBV4-2 | many | TGTGCCAGCAGCCGACTCACAGAAAACCAAGAGACCCAGTACTTC | CASSRLTENQETQYF
TRBJ2-5 | - | TRBV14 | - | TGTGCCAGCAGCCGGAACAGGGCGTCCGGGGAGACCCAGTACTTC | CASSRNRASGETQYF
TRBJ2-7 | - | TRBV6-6 | - | TGTGCCAGCAGTGGTAGACACTCCTCCTACGAGCAGTACTTC | CASSGRHSSYEQYF
TRBJ1-2 | - | TRBV7-6 | - | TGTGCCAGCAGCTCCGGGCGTGGGGACTATGGCTACACCTTC | CASSSGRGDYGYTF
TRBJ1-3 | - | TRBV3-1 | - | TGTGCCAGCAGCCAAGGGAGGCGAAACACCATATATTTT | CASSQGRRNTIYF
TRBJ2-2 | - | TRBV28 | few | TGTGCCAGCAGTTTAGGGAACGGGGAGCTGTTTTTT | CASSLGNGELFF
TRBJ1-4 | - | TRBV14 | - | TGTGCCAGCAGCCTTGGGGGGATCGGCACTAATGAAAAACTGTTTTTT | CASSLGGIGTNEKLFF
TRBJ2-5 | - | TRBV10-3 | few | TGTGCCATCAGTGATATAAGTAAGACCCAGTACTTC | CAISDISKTQYF
TRBJ2-1 | TRBD1 | TRBV29-1 | few | TGCAGCGTTGTAGGACAGGGGACCGATGAGCAGTTCTTC | CSVVGQGTDEQFF
TRBJ1-2 | - | TRBV2 | - | TGTGCCAGCATCCCGGGGAGGGACTATGGCTACACCTTC | CASIPGRDYGYTF
TRBJ1-1 | - | TRBV20-1 | - | TGCAGTGCTAGAGATAAAAGGGTTTCACGCCACAAAGCTTTCTTT | CSARDKRVSRHKAFF
TRBJ2-4 | - | TRBV7-2 | - | TGTGCCAGCAGCTTAGGTGGGGCGGCAATCGGCCAAAACATTCGGTACTTC | CASSLGGAAIGQNIRYF
TRBJ2-2 | - | TRBV7-2 | few | TGTGCCAGCAGCTTAGTCTCTTCCGCCACCGGGGAGCTGTTTTTT | CASSLVSSATGELFF
TRBJ1-1 | - | TRBV7-9 | many | TGTGCCAGCAGAACTAATATGAACACTGAAGCTTTCTTT | CASRTNMNTEAFF
TRBJ1-1 | - | TRBV6-2/TRBV6-3 | - | TGTGCCATAAGGGGGGCAGGGGCCGCTGAAGCTTTCTTT | CAIRGAGAAEAFF
TRBJ1-2 | - | TRBV12-3/TRBV12-4 | - | TGTGCCAGCAGTTTAAGGACCCTGTTGGGCAGGGGAGCTAACTATGGCTACACCTTC | CASSLRTLLGRGANYGYTF
TRBJ1-1 | TRBD1 | TRBV5-4 | few | TGTGCCAGCAGCTGGGGGACAGGGGGGGAAGCTTTCTTT | CASSWGTGGEAFF
TRBJ2-2 | - | TRBV12-3/TRBV12-4 | - | TGTGCCAGCAGTTTAGTCCCCCCGTTAAGGGAGGAGCTGTTTTTT | CASSLVPPLREELFF
TRBJ2-3 | - | TRBV4-1 | - | TGCGCCAGCAGCCAAGATACCTCATCGAGTATGGTCGGCCGGGGCACAGATACGCAGTATTTT | CASSQDTSSSMVGRGTDTQYF
TRBJ1-2 | - | TRBV12-3/TRBV12-4 | - | TGTGCCAGCAGTCCCGGGACATTAGCTAACTATGGCTACACCTTC | CASSPGTLANYGYTF